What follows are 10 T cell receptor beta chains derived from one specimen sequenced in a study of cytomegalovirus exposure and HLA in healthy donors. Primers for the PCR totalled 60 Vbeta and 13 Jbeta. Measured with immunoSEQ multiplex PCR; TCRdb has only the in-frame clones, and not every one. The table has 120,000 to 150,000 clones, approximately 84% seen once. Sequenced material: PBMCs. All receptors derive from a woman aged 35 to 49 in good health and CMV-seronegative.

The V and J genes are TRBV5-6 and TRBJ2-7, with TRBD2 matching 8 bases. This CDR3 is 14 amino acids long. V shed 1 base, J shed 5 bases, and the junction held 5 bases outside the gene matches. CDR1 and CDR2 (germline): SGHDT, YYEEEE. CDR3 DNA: TGTGCCAGCAGCTTGATTAGCGGGACTAACGAGCAGTACTTC. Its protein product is CASSLISGTNEQYF.

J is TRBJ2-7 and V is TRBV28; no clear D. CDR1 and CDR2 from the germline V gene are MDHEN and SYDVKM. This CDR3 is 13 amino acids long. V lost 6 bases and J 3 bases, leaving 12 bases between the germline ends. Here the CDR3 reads CASRAPSNYEQYF. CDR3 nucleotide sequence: TGTGCCAGCAGGGCCCCGTCAAACTACGAGCAGTACTTC.

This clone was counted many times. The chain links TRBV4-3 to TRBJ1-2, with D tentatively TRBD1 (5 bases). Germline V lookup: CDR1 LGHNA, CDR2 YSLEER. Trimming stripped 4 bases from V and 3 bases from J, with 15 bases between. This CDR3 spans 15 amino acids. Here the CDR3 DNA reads TGCGCCAGCAGCCGGCGATCAGGGATTGACTATGGCTACACCTTC. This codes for CASSRRSGIDYGYTF.

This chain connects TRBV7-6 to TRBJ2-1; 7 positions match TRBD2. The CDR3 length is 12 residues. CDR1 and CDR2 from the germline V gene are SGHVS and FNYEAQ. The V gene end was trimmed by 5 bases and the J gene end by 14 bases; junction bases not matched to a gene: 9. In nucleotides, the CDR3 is TGTGCCAGCAGCCCCTACGGCGCGGGGGAGTTCTTC. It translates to CASSPYGAGEFF.

As DNA, the CDR3 is TGTGCCAGCAGCTTGGAGGGACAGGGGCTGGGGACCCAGTACTTC. This gives the protein CASSLEGQGLGTQYF. V is TRBV11-2 and J is TRBJ2-5; 10 bases are shared with TRBD1. Germline V gene sequence: CDR1 SGHAT, CDR2 FQNNGV. The CDR3 covers 15 residues. V lost 3 bases, J lost 7 bases, and 8 bases stayed unmatched.

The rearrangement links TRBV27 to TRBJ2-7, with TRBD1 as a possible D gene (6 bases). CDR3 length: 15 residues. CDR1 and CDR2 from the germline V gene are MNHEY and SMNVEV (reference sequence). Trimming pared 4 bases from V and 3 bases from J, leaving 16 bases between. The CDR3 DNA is TGTGCCAGCAGTTACAGGGTGACGCCCCTCTACGAGCAGTACTTC. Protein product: CASSYRVTPLYEQYF.

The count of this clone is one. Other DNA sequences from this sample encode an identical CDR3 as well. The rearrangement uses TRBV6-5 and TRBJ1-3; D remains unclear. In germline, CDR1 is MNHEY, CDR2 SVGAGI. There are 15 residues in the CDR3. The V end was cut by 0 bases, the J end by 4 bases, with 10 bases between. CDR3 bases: TGTGCCAGCAGTTACTCGACCCAGGTCGGAAACACCATATATTTT. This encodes CASSYSTQVGNTIYF.

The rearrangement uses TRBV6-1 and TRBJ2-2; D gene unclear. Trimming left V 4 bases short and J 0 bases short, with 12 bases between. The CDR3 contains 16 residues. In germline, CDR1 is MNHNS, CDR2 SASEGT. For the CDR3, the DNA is TGTGCCAGCAGTGGTCAGGCATACGCGAACACCGGGGAGCTGTTTTTT. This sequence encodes CASSGQAYANTGELFF.

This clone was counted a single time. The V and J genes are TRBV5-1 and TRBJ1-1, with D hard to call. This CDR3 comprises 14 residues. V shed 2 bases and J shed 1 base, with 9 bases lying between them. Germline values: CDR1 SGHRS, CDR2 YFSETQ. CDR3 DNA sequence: TGCGCCAGCAGCTTCGGGGAATGGAACACTGAAGCTTTCTTT. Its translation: CASSFGEWNTEAFF.

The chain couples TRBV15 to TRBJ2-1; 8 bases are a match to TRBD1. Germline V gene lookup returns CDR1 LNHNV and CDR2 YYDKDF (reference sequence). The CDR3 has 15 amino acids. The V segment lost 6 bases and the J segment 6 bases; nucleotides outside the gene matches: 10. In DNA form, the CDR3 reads TGTGCCACCAGAGAACGGCAGGGGGCTAGCAATGAGCAGTTCTTC. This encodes CATRERQGASNEQFF.